The 22 T cell receptor beta chains listed next were all sequenced from one sample in a study of post-analysis software for immune sequencing data. The antigens of these receptors remain unknown. Overall study results and limits: About 5 TRBV segments (TRBV5-6, TRBV5-1 and TRBV20-1 among them) occurred more frequently in patients than in controls.

Unique molecular identifiers were present in the TCR beta cDNA libraries. TCRdb re-analysed the PCR reads in MiXCR, keeping a single row per CDR3 protein. The sample includes a few hundred thousand distinct CDR3 sequences, around 37% of them seen just once. The sample was blood. The receptor set was obtained from a girl aged 5-17 years with multiple sclerosis.

This chain links TRBV5-1 with TRBJ2-4, with 10 bases lining up with TRBD1. CDR1 SGHRS and CDR2 YFSETQ come from the germline V gene. The CDR3 spans 17 residues. Trimming removed 7 bases from V and 0 bases from J; junction bases left unmatched: 10. The DNA of the CDR3 is TGCGCCAGCGGCCTCCGGACAGGGGGGCTAGCCAAAAACATTCAGTACTTC. It codes for CASGLRTGGLAKNIQYF.

This clonotype was recorded many times. The J gene is TRBJ2-7, the V gene TRBV6-5; D ambiguous. Germline values: CDR1 MNHEY, CDR2 SVGAGI. This CDR3 comprises 11 residues. The germline V and J ends were trimmed by 7 bases and 6 bases, with 10 bases remaining between them. This CDR3 is CASIASGEQYF. CDR3 in DNA: TGTGCCAGCATCGCTTCGGGCGAGCAGTACTTC.

There are a few counts of this clonotype. The chain couples TRBV6-5 to TRBJ2-5, with 9 bases matching TRBD2. This CDR3 has 14 amino acids. Trimming cost V 4 bases and J 4 bases; bases outside gene matches: 4. Per germline, CDR1 MNHEY and CDR2 SVGAGI. CDR3 region: CASSWSGGPETQYF. The CDR3 nucleotides read TGTGCCAGCAGTTGGAGCGGGGGGCCAGAGACCCAGTACTTC.

This clonotype was counted between two and nine times. The chain links TRBV29-1 to TRBJ2-5; 9 nucleotides match TRBD2. The CDR3 extends over 17 amino acids. V shed 3 bases and J 3 bases; nucleotides not matched to a gene: 14. Germline V gene sequence: CDR1 SQVTM, CDR2 ANQGSEA. DNA for the CDR3: TGCAGCGTTGATGATACCCCAGGACTAGCGAGGGAAGAGACCCAGTACTTC. Translated: CSVDDTPGLAREETQYF.

The V call is TRBV6-2 or TRBV6-3, the J call TRBJ2-1, with D perhaps matching TRBD1 (6 bases). Germline CDR1 is MNHEY and CDR2 is SVGEGT. Trimming took 1 base from V and 1 from J, leaving 20 bases between them. The CDR3 has 19 amino acids. CDR3 bases: TGTGCCAGCAGTTACTGGGTTGGCCAGGGGCGCATATCCTACAATGAGCAGTTCTTC. Translation gives CASSYWVGQGRISYNEQFF.

This clonotype has at least ten counts. The chain uses TRBV5-1 and TRBJ2-7; D perhaps matches TRBD2 (5 bases). The CDR3 covers 14 residues. In germline, CDR1 is SGHRS, CDR2 YFSETQ. Trimming pared 7 bases from V and 5 bases from J, leaving 19 bases between. CDR3 nucleotide sequence: TGCGCCAGCCGAACCGCCCGAGGGTGGGACGAGCAGTACTTC. Translating it yields CASRTARGWDEQYF.

The CDR3 DNA sequence: TGTGCCTGGACTCTTGGATCCTGGAGCTCACCCCTCCACTTT. The encoded protein is CAWTLGSWSSPLHF. The V call is TRBV30, the J call TRBJ1-6; D gene uncertain. V lost 4 bases and J lost 10, with 17 bases in between. The CDR3 sequence is 14 residues long. Germline V gene data show CDR1 as GTSNPN and CDR2 as SVGIG (reference sequence).

This clonotype was observed once. At one end the junction does not follow the germline gene, possibly because of a read error. This sequence joins TRBV5-1 and TRBJ1-2, with D perhaps matching TRBD1 (5 bases). This CDR3 has 13 residues. Germline-derived CDR1 and CDR2 are SGHRS and YFSETQ. The CDR3 here is CASSPPGQNGCTF. The CDR3 DNA is TGCGCCAGCAGCCCACCTGGACAAAATGGCTGCACCTTC.

In this sample, this clonotype turned up a few times. The V and J genes are TRBV6-1 and TRBJ2-1, with 7 bases identical to TRBD1. The CDR3 runs to 14 residues. CDR1 and CDR2 (germline): MNHNS, SASEGT. The ends lost 8 bases at V and 4 bases at J; junction bases unmatched: 8. CDR3 sequence reads: CASVPRDSYNEQFF. CDR3 in DNA: TGTGCCAGCGTCCCCCGGGACAGTTACAATGAGCAGTTCTTC.

This clonotype turned up a few times. The chain links TRBV20-1 to TRBJ2-6, with D possibly TRBD1 on 5 matching bases. The CDR3 is 16 residues long. Germline-derived CDR1 and CDR2 are DFQATT and SNEGSKA (reference sequence). V was shortened by 3 bases and J by 2 bases, with 14 bases between the two germline ends. CDR3 residues: CSARDIQATGANVLTF. The CDR3 nucleotides read TGCAGTGCTAGGGATATACAGGCAACTGGGGCCAACGTCCTGACTTTC.

This chain joins TRBV7-9 and TRBJ1-1; D call uncertain. The CDR3 consists of 15 residues. Germline CDR1 SEHNR, CDR2 FQNEAQ (reference sequence). Trimming removed 1 base at V and 1 base at J, with 10 bases between. The CDR3 DNA follows: TGTGCCAGCAGCTTAGTTGGTACAACGAACACTGAAGCTTTCTTT. Translation gives CASSLVGTTNTEAFF.

This clonotype was recorded a few times. This chain joins TRBV5-5 and TRBJ2-1; D may be TRBD2 (5 bases). The CDR3 runs 11 residues. CDR1 is SGHKS and CDR2 is YYEKEE in the germline V gene (reference sequence). V gave up 4 bases and J gave up 9 bases, with 8 bases separating them. The CDR3: CASSNGIEQFF. Here the CDR3 DNA reads TGTGCCAGCAGCAACGGGATTGAGCAGTTCTTC. Using reference TRBV5-5 and TRBJ2-1 for the parts outside the CDR3, the full variable domain is DAGVTQSPTHLIKTRGQQVTLRCSPISGHKSVSWYQQVLGQGPQFIFQYYEKEERGRGNFPDRFSARQFPNYSSELNVNALLLGDSALYLCASSNGIEQFFGPGTRLTVL.

This sequence joins TRBV7-2 and TRBJ1-5; possibly TRBD1 for D (6 bases). V was pared by 5 bases and J by 4 bases, with 15 bases between. Germline V lookup: CDR1 SGHTA, CDR2 FQGNSA. This CDR3 has 15 residues. The CDR3: CASSRRAGDNQPQHF. In DNA form, the CDR3 reads TGTGCCAGCAGCCGGAGGGCAGGGGATAATCAGCCCCAGCATTTT.

Details on this clonotype: A junction end diverges from the germline sequence, so it may reflect a read error. The genes are TRBV6-2 or TRBV6-3 and TRBJ2-7, with D possibly called TRBD1 or TRBD2 (5 bases each). The length of the CDR3 is 17 residues. Germline values: CDR1 MNHEY, CDR2 SVGEGT. The CDR3 here is CASSYSLGRSSSCEQYF. Written as DNA, the CDR3 is TGTGCCAGCAGTTACTCATTGGGACGCTCGAGCTCCTGCGAGCAGTACTTC.

V usage is TRBV19 and J usage is TRBJ1-5, with 11 bases identical to TRBD1. Germline V lookup: CDR1 LNHDA, CDR2 SQIVND (reference sequence). J was trimmed by 6 bases and V by 6 bases; bases with no gene match: 7. The CDR3 has 15 residues. Written as DNA, the CDR3 is TGTGCCAGTAGCCCGGACAGGGGGCATAGTCAGCCCCAGCATTTT. This encodes CASSPDRGHSQPQHF.

The chain has TRBV10-3 and TRBJ2-1, with D unclear. CDR3 length equals 17 residues. Trimming took 0 bases from V and 3 from J, leaving 15 bases between them. Per the germline V gene, CDR1 is ENHRY and CDR2 is SYGVKD. The CDR3 loop reads CAISESRFAWIYNEQFF. The CDR3 DNA follows: TGTGCCATCAGTGAGTCCCGATTCGCATGGATCTACAATGAGCAGTTCTTC.

With regard to this clonotype: A much larger clone differs from this one at a single base, so this may be a read error. The rearrangement joins TRBV7-9 to TRBJ2-5; 7 bases agree with TRBD2. CDR1 and CDR2 (germline): SEHNR, FQNEAQ (reference sequence). This CDR3 has 15 amino acids. Germline trimming cut 1 base from V and 1 base from J; bases unmatched to any gene: 3. The CDR3 nucleotides read TGTGCCAGCAGCTTAGGGGGACTACTCCAAGAGACCCAGTACTTC. Its protein product is CASSLGGLLQETQYF. The whole variable domain, filled in from reference TRBV7-9 and TRBJ2-5, reads DTGVSQNPRHKITKRGQNVTFRCDPISEHNRLYWYRQTLGQGPEFLTYFQNEAQLEKSRLLSDRFSAERPKGSFSTLEIQRTEQGDSAMYLCASSLGGLLQETQYFGPGTRLLVL.

This clonotype was picked up a small number of times. The gene calls are TRBV27 and TRBJ1-2, with D uncertain. This CDR3 spans 15 amino acids. V was shortened by 5 bases and J by 3 bases, with 16 bases between the two germline ends. Germline V CDR1 and CDR2: MNHEY, SMNVEV (reference sequence). Here the CDR3 DNA reads TGTGCCAGCAGTCTCGGACCCCAGGTGGACTATGGCTACACCTTC. Protein product: CASSLGPQVDYGYTF.

This clonotype was detected ten times or more. The chain uses TRBV6-6 and TRBJ1-4; maybe TRBD1 (6 bases). Germline V lookup: CDR1 MNHNY, CDR2 SVGAGI (reference sequence). V dropped 0 bases and J dropped 7 bases, with 15 bases sitting between them. The CDR3 spans 16 residues. The CDR3 DNA sequence: TGTGCCAGCAGTTACTCAACGCGGGGGCATGGTGAAAAACTGTTTTTT. Its protein is CASSYSTRGHGEKLFF.

This clonotype was counted only a few times. The J gene is TRBJ2-3, the V gene TRBV4-3; 8 bases are shared with TRBD2. The CDR3 is 17 amino acids. V shed 4 bases, J shed 3 bases, and the junction held 12 bases outside the gene matches. Germline CDR1 is LGHNA and CDR2 is YSLEER. CDR3 nucleotides: TGCGCCAGCAGCCTCAATCCGGGGGGGGGTCTTACAGATACGCAGTATTTT. This sequence encodes CASSLNPGGGLTDTQYF.

This clonotype was recorded a few times. This chain connects TRBV7-2 to TRBJ2-5; D not resolved. V gave up 5 bases and J gave up 5 bases, with 9 bases separating them. The CDR3 sequence is 12 residues long. CDR1 is SGHTA, CDR2 FQGNSA, per germline. DNA for the CDR3: TGTGCCAGCAGCCTCACCGTGGAGACCCAGTACTTC. The encoded protein is CASSLTVETQYF.

The V and J genes are TRBV7-8 and TRBJ1-4; D call uncertain. Per germline, CDR1 SGHVS and CDR2 FQNEAQ. V was trimmed by 2 bases and J by 0 bases, leaving 19 bases between them. The CDR3 runs 19 residues. CDR3 DNA sequence: TGTGCCAGCAGCTTAATCCGGGTTTTGACTGGGGCAACTAATGAAAAACTGTTTTTT. The encoded protein is CASSLIRVLTGATNEKLFF.